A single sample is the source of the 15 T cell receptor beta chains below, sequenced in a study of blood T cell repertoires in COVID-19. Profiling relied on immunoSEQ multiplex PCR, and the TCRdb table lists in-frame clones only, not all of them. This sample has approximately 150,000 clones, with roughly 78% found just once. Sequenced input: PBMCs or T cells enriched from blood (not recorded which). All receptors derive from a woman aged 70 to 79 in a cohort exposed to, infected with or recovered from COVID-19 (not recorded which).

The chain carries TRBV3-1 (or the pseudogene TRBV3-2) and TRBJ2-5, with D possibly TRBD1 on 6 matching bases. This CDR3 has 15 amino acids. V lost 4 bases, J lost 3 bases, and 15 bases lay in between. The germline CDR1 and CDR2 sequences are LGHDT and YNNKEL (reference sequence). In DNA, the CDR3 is TGTGCCAGCAGCCGTATCGACAGGTCAAAAGAGACCCAGTACTTC. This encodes CASSRIDRSKETQYF.

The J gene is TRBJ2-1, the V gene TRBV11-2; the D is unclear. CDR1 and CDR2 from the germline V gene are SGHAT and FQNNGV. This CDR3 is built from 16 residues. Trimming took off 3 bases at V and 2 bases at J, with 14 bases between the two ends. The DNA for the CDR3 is TGTGCCAGCAGCTTTTTATCCTCCGCGGCCTACAATGAGCAGTTCTTC. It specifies CASSFLSSAAYNEQFF.

CDR3 sequence: CATSGGQGAYEQYF. CDR3 DNA sequence: TGTGCCACCAGTGGGGGACAGGGGGCCTACGAGCAGTACTTC. The V call is TRBV24-1, the J call TRBJ2-7; 11 bases align to TRBD1. The trim removed 5 bases at V and 2 bases at J, leaving 1 base unmatched. The CDR3 runs 14 residues. Germline V lookup: CDR1 KGHDR, CDR2 SFDVKD.

Here the CDR3 reads CASSKAGTSGISGMCYF. Here the CDR3 DNA reads TGTGCCAGCAGCAAAGCCGGTACTAGCGGGATCAGCGGGATGTGTTACTTC. This chain joins TRBV7-9 and TRBJ2-7, with TRBD2 matching 10 bases. The V segment lost 5 bases and the J segment 13 bases; nucleotides outside the gene matches: 23. Per germline, CDR1 SEHNR and CDR2 FQNEAQ (reference sequence). The CDR3 is 17 amino acids.

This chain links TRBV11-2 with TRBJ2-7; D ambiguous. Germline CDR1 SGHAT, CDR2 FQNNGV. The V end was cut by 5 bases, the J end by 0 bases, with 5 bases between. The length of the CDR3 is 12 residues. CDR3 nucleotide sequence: TGTGCCAGCAGCGCTACCTCCTACGAGCAGTACTTC. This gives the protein CASSATSYEQYF.

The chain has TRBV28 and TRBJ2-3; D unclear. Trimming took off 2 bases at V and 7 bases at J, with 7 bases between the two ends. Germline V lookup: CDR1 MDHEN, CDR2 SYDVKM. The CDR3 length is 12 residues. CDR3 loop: CASSLNGYTQYF. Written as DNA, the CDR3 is TGTGCCAGCAGTTTAAACGGGTATACGCAGTATTTT. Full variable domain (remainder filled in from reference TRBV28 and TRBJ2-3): DVKVTQSSRYLVKRTGEKVFLECVQDMDHENMFWYRQDPGLGLRLIYFSYDVKMKEKGDIPEGYSVSREKKERFSLILESASTNQTSMYLCASSLNGYTQYFGPGTRLTVL.

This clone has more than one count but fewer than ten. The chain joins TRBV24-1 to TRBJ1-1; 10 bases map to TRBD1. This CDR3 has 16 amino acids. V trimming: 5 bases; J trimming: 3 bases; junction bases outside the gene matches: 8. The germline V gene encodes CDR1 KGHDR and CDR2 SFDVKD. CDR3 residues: CATSAGDRGGDTEAFF. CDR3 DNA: TGTGCCACCAGTGCCGGGGACAGGGGAGGAGACACTGAAGCTTTCTTT.

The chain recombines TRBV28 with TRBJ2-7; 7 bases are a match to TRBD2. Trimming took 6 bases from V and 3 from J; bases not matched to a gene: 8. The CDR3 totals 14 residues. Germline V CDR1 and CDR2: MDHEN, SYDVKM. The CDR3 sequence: CASSGLVRYYEQYF. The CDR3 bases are TGTGCCAGCAGCGGACTAGTCCGGTACTACGAGCAGTACTTC.

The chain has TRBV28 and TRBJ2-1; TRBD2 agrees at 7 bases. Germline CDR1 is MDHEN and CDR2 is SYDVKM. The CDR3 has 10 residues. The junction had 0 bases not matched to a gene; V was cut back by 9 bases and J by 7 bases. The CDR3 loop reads CASSGNEQFF. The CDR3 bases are TGTGCCAGTAGCGGGAATGAGCAGTTCTTC. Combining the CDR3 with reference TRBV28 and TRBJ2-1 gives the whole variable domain DVKVTQSSRYLVKRTGEKVFLECVQDMDHENMFWYRQDPGLGLRLIYFSYDVKMKEKGDIPEGYSVSREKKERFSLILESASTNQTSMYLCASSGNEQFFGPGTRLTVL.

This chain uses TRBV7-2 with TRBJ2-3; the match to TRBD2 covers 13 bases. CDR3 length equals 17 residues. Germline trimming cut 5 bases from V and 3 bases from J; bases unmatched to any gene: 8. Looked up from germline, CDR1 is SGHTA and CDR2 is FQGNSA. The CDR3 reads CASSAPGLAGLTDTQYF. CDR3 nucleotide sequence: TGTGCCAGCAGCGCCCCGGGACTAGCGGGACTAACAGATACGCAGTATTTT.

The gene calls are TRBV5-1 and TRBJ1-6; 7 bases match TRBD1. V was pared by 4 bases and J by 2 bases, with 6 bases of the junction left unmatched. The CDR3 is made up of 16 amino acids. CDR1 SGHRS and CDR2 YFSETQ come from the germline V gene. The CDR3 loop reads CASSPTGTAYNSPLHF. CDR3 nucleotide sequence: TGCGCCAGCAGCCCCACCGGGACAGCCTATAATTCACCCCTCCACTTT. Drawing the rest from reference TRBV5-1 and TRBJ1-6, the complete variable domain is KAGVTQTPRYLIKTRGQQVTLSCSPISGHRSVSWYQQTPGQGLQFLFEYFSETQRNKGNFPGRFSGRQFSNSRSEMNVSTLELGDSALYLCASSPTGTAYNSPLHFGNGTRLTVT.

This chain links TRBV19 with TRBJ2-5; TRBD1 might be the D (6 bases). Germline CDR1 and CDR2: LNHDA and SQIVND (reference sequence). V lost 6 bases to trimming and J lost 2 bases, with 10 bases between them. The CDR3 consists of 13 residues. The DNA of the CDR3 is TGTGCCAGTAGGATGGACAGTCAAGAGACCCAGTACTTC. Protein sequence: CASRMDSQETQYF.

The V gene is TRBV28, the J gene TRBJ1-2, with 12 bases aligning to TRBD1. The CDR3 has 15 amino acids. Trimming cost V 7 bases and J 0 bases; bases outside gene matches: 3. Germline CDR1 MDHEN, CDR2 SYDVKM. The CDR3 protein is CASKGQGATNYGYTF. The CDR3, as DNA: TGTGCCAGCAAGGGACAGGGGGCGACTAACTATGGCTACACCTTC.

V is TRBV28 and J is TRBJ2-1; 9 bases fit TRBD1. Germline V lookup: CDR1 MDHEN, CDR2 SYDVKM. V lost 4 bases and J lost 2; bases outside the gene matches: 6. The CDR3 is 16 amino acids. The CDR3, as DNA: TGTGCCAGCAGTTCAACCGGGACAGGGACCTACAATGAGCAGTTCTTC. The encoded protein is CASSSTGTGTYNEQFF.

As DNA, the CDR3 is TGTGCTAGTGGTGAACAGGGTTCTGAAGCTTTCTTT. Amino acid sequence: CASGEQGSEAFF. The V and J genes are TRBV12-5 and TRBJ1-1; possible D gene TRBD1, 6 bases. This CDR3 is built from 12 residues. Looked up from germline, CDR1 is LGHNT and CDR2 is FRNRAP. V was clipped by 5 bases and J by 6 bases, with 10 bases between them.